Following are 22 T cell receptor beta chains from one sample sequenced in a study of response to subunit inactivated influenza vaccine. TCRdb re-called the RT-PCR reads through MiXCR, storing one row per CDR3 protein. The table records 450,000 to 600,000 distinct CDR3 sequences, roughly 7.6% of them present only once. Here the sequenced sample was PBMCs from blood, taken around 2 years after vaccination. All receptors derive from a man aged 45 to 75 who received an inactivated influenza vaccine.

The V and J genes are TRBV9 and TRBJ2-3; 8 bases are a match to TRBD2. The V gene's germline CDR1 is SGDLS and CDR2 YYNGEE. This CDR3 spans 17 amino acids. V dropped 5 bases and J dropped 4; count of bases not matched to a gene: 15. The CDR3 coding sequence is TGTGCCAGCAGTTCTGATCTGGCCGGGAGGGCGTCAGATACGCAGTATTTT. This encodes CASSSDLAGRASDTQYF.

The V call is TRBV6-5, the J call TRBJ2-7; 9 bases align to TRBD2. The CDR3 length is 15 residues. V gave up 8 bases and J gave up 4 bases; unmatched junction bases: 12. Germline lookup yields CDR1 MNHEY and CDR2 SVGAGI. The CDR3 DNA follows: TGTGCCAGCCGCCCGGGGCGGGGGGGCAAGTACGAGCAGTACTTC. This translates into CASRPGRGGKYEQYF.

The chain uses TRBV27 and TRBJ2-3; 7 bases fit TRBD2. The ends lost 6 bases at V and 4 bases at J; junction bases unmatched: 10. Germline V gives CDR1 MNHEY, CDR2 SMNVEV (reference sequence). The CDR3 spans 15 residues. CDR3 DNA sequence: TGTGCCAGCAGAAAAACGGGAGGTCCGCCAGATACGCAGTATTTT. Translation: CASRKTGGPPDTQYF.

The genes are TRBV3-1 and TRBJ2-7; TRBD1 or TRBD2 may be the D gene (5 bases each). The germline V gene has CDR1 LGHDT and CDR2 YNNKEL (reference sequence). The CDR3 totals 13 residues. Trimming pared 6 bases from V and 1 base from J, leaving 10 bases between. This CDR3 is CASRNGGSYEQYF. The CDR3 DNA reads as TGTGCCAGCAGAAATGGGGGTTCCTACGAGCAGTACTTC.

This clonotype was recorded a few times. The genes are TRBV28 and TRBJ2-1, with 12 positions matching TRBD2. The V and J ends lost 7 bases and 7 bases, in that order; junction bases with no gene match: 14. The CDR3 totals 17 residues. Per the germline V gene, CDR1 is MDHEN and CDR2 is SYDVKM. Here the CDR3 reads CASIPWASGRAGNEQFF. The DNA for the CDR3 is TGTGCCAGCATCCCTTGGGCTAGCGGGAGGGCTGGGAATGAGCAGTTCTTC.

The CDR3 sequence: CASSWARVSSVAYNEQFF. CDR3 nucleotide sequence: TGCGCCAGCAGCTGGGCCCGTGTGTCATCTGTCGCCTACAATGAGCAGTTCTTC. The chain employs TRBV5-1 and TRBJ2-1; D is unclear. Germline CDR1 reads SGHRS; CDR2 reads YFSETQ. V gave up 3 bases and J gave up 2 bases, with 21 bases separating them. This CDR3 is 18 amino acids long. Supplemented by reference TRBV5-1 and TRBJ2-1, the full variable domain reads KAGVTQTPRYLIKTRGQQVTLSCSPISGHRSVSWYQQTPGQGLQFLFEYFSETQRNKGNFPGRFSGRQFSNSRSEMNVSTLELGDSALYLCASSWARVSSVAYNEQFFGPGTRLTVL.

This chain connects TRBV4-2 to TRBJ2-5, with D perhaps being TRBD1 or TRBD2 (6 bases each). Germline V gene sequence: CDR1 LGHNA, CDR2 YNFKEQ. The CDR3 covers 17 residues. The ends were cut back, 0 bases at V and 4 bases at J, with 18 bases in the middle. The chain's CDR3 is CASSQEVWGAGVETQYF. The CDR3 DNA reads as TGTGCCAGCAGCCAAGAAGTTTGGGGGGCTGGGGTAGAGACCCAGTACTTC.

The V gene is TRBV3-1, the J gene TRBJ2-3, with 12 positions matching TRBD2. This CDR3 has 16 residues. In germline, CDR1 is LGHDT, CDR2 YNNKEL (reference sequence). Trimming removed 6 bases from V and 4 bases from J; junction bases left unmatched: 8. The CDR3 reads CASRSSTSGSADTQYF. CDR3 coding DNA: TGTGCCAGCAGGTCCTCGACTAGCGGGAGTGCAGATACGCAGTATTTT.

This rearrangement joins TRBV5-6 to TRBJ2-7; 7 bases line up with TRBD1. V shed 0 bases and J 6 bases; nucleotides not matched to a gene: 6. Germline V gene sequence: CDR1 SGHDT, CDR2 YYEEEE. The CDR3 runs 14 residues. CDR3 bases: TGTGCCAGCAGCTTGGCTGGACAGGCCATCGAGCAGTACTTC. Translated: CASSLAGQAIEQYF.

This clonotype was recorded at least ten times. The chain uses TRBV3-1 and TRBJ1-2; D unresolved. The germline V gene encodes CDR1 LGHDT and CDR2 YNNKEL (reference sequence). Between the trimmed V and J ends, which lost 3 bases and 4 bases, there was a span of 15 bases. This CDR3 contains 15 residues. Here the CDR3 reads CASSHNSIGPYGYTF. In DNA, the CDR3 is TGTGCCAGCAGCCATAACAGTATAGGCCCCTATGGCTACACCTTC.

This clonotype appeared many times. J is TRBJ1-4 and V is TRBV7-2, with 7 bases identical to TRBD1. Germline values: CDR1 SGHTA, CDR2 FQGNSA. The CDR3 totals 13 residues. V dropped 7 bases and J dropped 7; count of bases not matched to a gene: 6. CDR3 loop: CASTPGQPEKLFF. The CDR3 nucleotides read TGTGCCAGCACCCCGGGACAGCCTGAAAAACTGTTTTTT.

J is TRBJ2-5 and V is TRBV5-1, with TRBD1 matching over 8 bases. Germline V lookup: CDR1 SGHRS, CDR2 YFSETQ. The ends lost 6 bases at V and 2 bases at J; junction bases unmatched: 9. The length of the CDR3 is 15 residues. CDR3 sequence reads: CASTELGQGQETQYF. The DNA for the CDR3 is TGCGCCAGCACCGAACTAGGACAGGGTCAAGAGACCCAGTACTTC. Full variable domain (outside the CDR3, taken from reference TRBV5-1 and TRBJ2-5): KAGVTQTPRYLIKTRGQQVTLSCSPISGHRSVSWYQQTPGQGLQFLFEYFSETQRNKGNFPGRFSGRQFSNSRSEMNVSTLELGDSALYLCASTELGQGQETQYFGPGTRLLVL.

This sequence joins TRBV3-1 and TRBJ1-5, with D unresolved. The CDR3 has 16 amino acids. Germline-derived CDR1 and CDR2 are LGHDT and YNNKEL (reference sequence). Trimming took 1 base from V and 5 from J, leaving 15 bases between them. In nucleotides, the CDR3 is TGTGCCAGCAGCCAAGTTCCCCCCCGCCCCGATCAGCCCCAGCATTTT. Its translation is CASSQVPPRPDQPQHF.

This clonotype was detected a few times. The chain employs TRBV20-1 and TRBJ2-1, with 9 nucleotides matching TRBD2. This CDR3 has 16 amino acids. Unmatched junction bases numbered 5, after V lost 2 bases and J lost 0 bases. The germline CDR1 and CDR2 sequences are DFQATT and SNEGSKA (reference sequence). The CDR3 protein is CSARYIAGVSYNEQFF. DNA of the CDR3: TGCAGTGCTAGATATATAGCGGGGGTCTCCTACAATGAGCAGTTCTTC.

This chain uses TRBV19 with TRBJ1-1; no firm D call. The ends were cut back, 0 bases at V and 0 bases at J, with 5 bases in the middle. The CDR3 is 14 amino acids. CDR1 and CDR2 (germline): LNHDA, SQIVND (reference sequence). For the CDR3, the DNA is TGTGCCAGTAGTATAGAGGGATTGAACACTGAAGCTTTCTTT. The encoded protein is CASSIEGLNTEAFF.

This clonotype has a handful of counts. The chain carries TRBV6-2 or TRBV6-3 and TRBJ2-1, with D unresolved. The length of the CDR3 is 15 residues. The V gene lost 5 bases and the J gene lost 0 bases, with 11 bases spanning the gap. CDR1 is MNHEY, CDR2 SVGEGT, per germline. CDR3 sequence: CASSPTRSSYNEQFF. CDR3 sequence (DNA): TGTGCCAGCAGTCCAACCCGGAGCTCCTACAATGAGCAGTTCTTC.

The genes are TRBV28 and TRBJ2-5, with 7 nucleotides matching TRBD2. The V and J ends lost 4 bases and 4 bases, in that order; junction bases with no gene match: 9. CDR3 size: 15 residues. The germline gives CDR1 MDHEN, CDR2 SYDVKM. CDR3 protein: CASSSGGGRSETQYF. DNA for the CDR3: TGTGCCAGCAGTTCCGGCGGGGGACGGTCAGAGACCCAGTACTTC.

This clonotype was found a few times. This chain links TRBV4-1 with TRBJ1-5; D is unresolved. Germline assignment: CDR1 MGHRA and CDR2 YSYEKL. Trimming took off 3 bases at V and 0 bases at J, with 9 bases between the two ends. The CDR3 loop spans 15 amino acids. This CDR3 is CASSQDSYSNQPQHF. DNA for the CDR3: TGCGCCAGCAGCCAGGATTCATATAGCAATCAGCCCCAGCATTTT.

This clonotype was seen ten or more times. The gene calls are TRBV20-1 and TRBJ2-1; 9 positions agree with TRBD2. Unmatched junction bases numbered 4, after V lost 2 bases and J lost 5 bases. The germline gives CDR1 DFQATT, CDR2 SNEGSKA (reference sequence). The CDR3 consists of 14 residues. The CDR3 here is CSARFSSGDNEQFF. In nucleotides, the CDR3 is TGCAGTGCTAGATTTTCTAGCGGGGACAATGAGCAGTTCTTC.

This clonotype occurred many times. This chain uses TRBV24-1 with TRBJ2-5; TRBD1 is a possible D gene (6 bases). V lost 5 bases, J lost 4 bases, and 13 bases lay in between. Germline V gene lookup returns CDR1 KGHDR and CDR2 SFDVKD. CDR3 length equals 14 residues. CDR3 sequence (DNA): TGTGCCACCAGTGCGACAGGCCCTACAGAGACCCAGTACTTC. Residues: CATSATGPTETQYF.

For this clonotype: A much bigger clone sits one base away, suggesting this may be a read error. This CDR3 is CTSSPLVLQETQYF. In DNA form, the CDR3 reads TGTACCAGCAGTCCCCTAGTACTACAAGAGACCCAGTACTTC. The genes are TRBV12-3 or TRBV12-4 and TRBJ2-5, with D unclear. The CDR3 extends over 14 amino acids.

This clonotype was seen a few times. V usage is TRBV4-3 and J usage is TRBJ2-7; D is possibly TRBD1 or TRBD2 (5 bases each). Between the trimmed V and J ends, which lost 5 bases and 2 bases, there was a span of 22 bases. The CDR3 spans 17 residues. Germline CDR1 reads LGHNA; CDR2 reads YSLEER. CDR3 sequence (DNA): TGCGCCAGCAGCTCCCGTGATGCCGGGGCGGCTCCCTACGAGCAGTACTTC. It yields the protein CASSSRDAGAAPYEQYF.